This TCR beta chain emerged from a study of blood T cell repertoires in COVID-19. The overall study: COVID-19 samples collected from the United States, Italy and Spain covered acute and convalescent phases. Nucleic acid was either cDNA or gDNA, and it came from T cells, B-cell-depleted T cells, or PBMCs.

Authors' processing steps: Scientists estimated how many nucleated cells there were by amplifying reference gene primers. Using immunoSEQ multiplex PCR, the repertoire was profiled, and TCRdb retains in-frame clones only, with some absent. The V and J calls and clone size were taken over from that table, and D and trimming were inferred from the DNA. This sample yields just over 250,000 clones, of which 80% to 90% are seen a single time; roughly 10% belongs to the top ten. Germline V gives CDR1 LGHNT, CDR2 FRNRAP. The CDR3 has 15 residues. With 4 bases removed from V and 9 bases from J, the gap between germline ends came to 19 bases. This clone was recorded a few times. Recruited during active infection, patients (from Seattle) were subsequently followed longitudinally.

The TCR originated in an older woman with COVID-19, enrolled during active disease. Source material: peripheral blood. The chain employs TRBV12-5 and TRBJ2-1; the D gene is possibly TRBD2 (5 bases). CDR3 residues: CASGSWDLARGEQFF. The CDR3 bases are TGTGCTAGTGGTTCCTGGGATTTGGCCCGGGGTGAGCAGTTCTTC.